Presented here are 18 T cell receptor beta chains from one specimen sequenced in a study of breast tumors, draining lymph nodes, adjacent tissues listed by TCRdb under 2016. The method was multiplex PCR. The sequencer was an Illumina HiSeq 2000. TCRdb passed the public sequencing reads through fastp at Q25 and MiXCR, retaining productive beta sequences. Each CDR3 protein gets just one entry, which takes the most common genes and DNA from the rows behind it. The sample table lists 150,000 to 250,000 distinct CDR3 sequences, 25% to 40% of them with a count of one. Over 4% of the sample is taken by the ten largest. Lymph node samples came from the axillary draining lymph nodes of breast cancer patients. The sequenced sample was axillary lymph node tissue. The receptor set was obtained from a female donor with breast cancer. Some clones in this sample may be carry-over from other donors' samples.

J is TRBJ2-5 and V is TRBV29-1; 8 bases are a match to TRBD2. Looked up from germline, CDR1 is SQVTM and CDR2 is ANQGSEA. This CDR3 has 14 amino acids. CDR3 sequence: CSYPSGGVSETQYF. The DNA of the CDR3 is TGCAGTTACCCCTCCGGGGGGGTTTCAGAGACCCAGTACTTC.

V gene TRBV29-1 combines with J gene TRBJ1-2, with TRBD1 identical over 9 bases. The CDR3 is made up of 15 amino acids. Germline V gives CDR1 SQVTM, CDR2 ANQGSEA. V lost 1 base, J lost 4 bases, and 7 bases stayed unmatched. CDR3 DNA: TGCAGCGTTGAAGGGGACAGGGAGGATCGCTATGGCTACACCTTC. Translating gives CSVEGDREDRYGYTF.

This clonotype came up many times. The rearrangement links TRBV2 to TRBJ1-6, with 8 bases matching TRBD1. The CDR3 runs 14 residues. Germline CDR1 reads SNHLY; CDR2 reads FYNNEI. Trimming removed 6 bases from V and 9 bases from J; junction bases left unmatched: 7. The DNA for the CDR3 is TGTGCCAGCAGGCCAACAGGGGGGGTTTCACCCCTCCACTTT. Its translation: CASRPTGGVSPLHF.

In the case of this clonotype: A much larger clone differs from this one at a single base, so this may be a read error. In this CDR3 the conserved last residue, phenylalanine or tryptophan, is missing, so a read error is likely. This sequence joins TRBV7-8 and TRBJ1-2, with D unclear. Trimming stripped 0 bases from V and 6 bases from J, with 11 bases between. The germline V gene encodes CDR1 SGHVS and CDR2 FQNEAQ. CDR3 size: 14 residues. DNA of the CDR3: TGTGCCAGCAGCTTAGCGGCAAGGGTTGATGGCTACACCCTC. Its protein is CASSLAARVDGYTL.

This clonotype was seen repeatedly, ten times or more. The chain joins TRBV19 to TRBJ1-2; 9 bases map to TRBD1. The CDR3 contains 14 residues. V dropped 3 bases and J dropped 1; count of bases not matched to a gene: 0. In germline, CDR1 is LNHDA, CDR2 SQIVND (reference sequence). In DNA form, the CDR3 reads TGTGCCAGTAGTATGGGACAGGGTAACTATGGCTACACCTTC. Its translation is CASSMGQGNYGYTF.

For this clonotype: Since a much larger clone is just one base distant, this may be a read error. This chain connects TRBV12-3 or TRBV12-4 to TRBJ2-3; D is undetermined. V was shortened by 8 bases and J by 4 bases, with 13 bases between the two germline ends. The CDR3 is made up of 13 amino acids. The CDR3 DNA sequence: TGTGCCAGCGGTGTTTACGGCGCAGATACGCAGTATTTT. It translates to CASGVYGADTQYF.

For this clonotype: A read error may be the cause here, since a much bigger clone is one base away. The conserved phenylalanine or tryptophan is not found at the CDR3 terminus, so this likely reflects a read error. V usage is TRBV6-6 and J usage is TRBJ2-7, with 7 bases lining up with TRBD2. This CDR3 has 15 amino acids. V gave up 0 bases and J gave up 2 bases; unmatched junction bases: 4. Germline V lookup: CDR1 MNHNY, CDR2 SVGAGI (reference sequence). CDR3 bases: TGTGCCAGCAGTTACTCGAGCAGCGGGGCCTACGAGCAGTACCTC. Its translation: CASSYSSSGAYEQYL.

The chain is built from TRBV20-1 and TRBJ1-5; 12 bases map to TRBD1. This CDR3 spans 15 amino acids. Germline lookup yields CDR1 DFQATT and CDR2 SNEGSKA (reference sequence). The V gene end was trimmed by 4 bases and the J gene end by 0 bases; junction bases not matched to a gene: 1. Here the CDR3 reads CSAMGQGASNQPQHF. The CDR3 nucleotides are TGCAGTGCTATGGGACAGGGGGCTAGCAATCAGCCCCAGCATTTT.

Ten or more counts support this clonotype. The V gene is TRBV10-3, the J gene TRBJ1-5; TRBD1 is a possible D gene (5 bases). The V and J ends lost 2 bases and 4 bases respectively, with 6 bases between them. The CDR3 loop spans 13 amino acids. Germline V gene data show CDR1 as ENHRY and CDR2 as SYGVKD. CDR3 bases: TGTGCCATCAGTGAGCAGGGAAATCAGCCCCAGCATTTT. Translation gives CAISEQGNQPQHF.

This clonotype was detected many times. The chain uses TRBV10-3 and TRBJ2-5; 9 bases are a match to TRBD2. J lost 5 bases, V lost 5 bases, and 9 bases had no gene match. This CDR3 is 15 amino acids long. CDR1 ENHRY and CDR2 SYGVKD come from the germline V gene. The CDR3: CAISPGTSFDETQYF. In nucleotides, the CDR3 is TGTGCCATCAGTCCCGGGACTAGCTTCGACGAGACCCAGTACTTC.

In regard to this clonotype: This could be a read error, since a much larger clone is one nucleotide away. The chain links TRBV20-1 to TRBJ2-5, with 7 nucleotides matching TRBD2. Germline CDR1 reads DFQATT; CDR2 reads SNEGSKA (reference sequence). The length of the CDR3 is 12 residues. CDR3 nucleotide sequence: TGCAGTGCTAGTGTGGGGAGGGAGACCCCGTACTTC. Its protein product is CSASVGRETPYF.

This clonotype was counted ten times or more. The chain uses TRBV20-1 and TRBJ2-5; TRBD1 matches 7 bases. CDR3 length: 13 residues. J lost 4 bases, V lost 2 bases, and 4 bases had no gene match. The germline V gene encodes CDR1 DFQATT and CDR2 SNEGSKA (reference sequence). The CDR3 DNA reads TGCAGTGCTAGATTAGGGGGCGGAGAGACCCAGTACTTC. This codes for CSARLGGGETQYF.

Many counts were recorded for this clonotype. The chain links TRBV19 to TRBJ2-1; D is unclear. Trimming shortened V by 3 bases and J by 6 bases, and 12 bases separated the two germline ends. Germline V gives CDR1 LNHDA, CDR2 SQIVND (reference sequence). CDR3 length: 14 amino acids. The CDR3 bases are TGTGCCAGTAGTATTACTTCGGCTTTCAATGAGCAGTTCTTC. Encoded protein: CASSITSAFNEQFF.

The chain combines TRBV4-3 with TRBJ2-3; D gene ambiguous. V was cut by 2 bases and J by 1 base, with 10 bases left in between. The CDR3 spans 15 residues. Germline CDR1 reads LGHNA; CDR2 reads YSLEER. For the CDR3, the DNA is TGCGCCAGCAGCCAAACAGATAATGGCACAGATACGCAGTATTTT. This sequence encodes CASSQTDNGTDTQYF.

On this clonotype itself: Here the CDR3 omits its conserved ending phenylalanine or tryptophan, so a read error is the likely source. The DNA is left out, because the CDR3 cannot be placed on it with certainty; the CDR3 is given as TCRdb lists it. This sequence joins TRBV20-1 and TRBJ1-4; the listed D gene, TRBD1, was not tested against the DNA. The CDR3 is 10 amino acids long, termini counted. Germline assignment: CDR1 DFQATT and CDR2 SNEGSKA (reference sequence). The CDR3 loop is CSAITQEAYG.

This clonotype was found a few times. A read error may explain this, as a much larger clone is one base away. V usage is TRBV20-1 and J usage is TRBJ2-7, with TRBD2 matching 8 bases. The CDR3 has 16 residues. CDR1 DFQATT and CDR2 SNEGSKA come from the germline V gene (reference sequence). Trimming at V came to 1 base and at J to 4 bases, leaving 12 bases not matched to a gene. The CDR3 spells CSARGASGPTRYEQYF. CDR3 nucleotide sequence: TGCAGTGCTAGAGGGGCTAGCGGGCCCACTCGGTACGAGCAGTACTTC.

About this clonotype: A single base separates this from a much larger clone, so it may be a read error. This chain's CDR3 is CASSPGTGLYNEQFF. The CDR3 DNA is TGTGCCAGCAGCCCCGGGACAGGGCTATACAATGAGCAGTTCTTC. The rearrangement joins TRBV5-8 to TRBJ2-1; 9 nucleotides match TRBD1. The V segment lost 4 bases and the J segment 4 bases; nucleotides outside the gene matches: 6. From germline, CDR1 is SGHTS and CDR2 YDEGEE. This CDR3 region has 15 residues.

The genes are TRBV7-2 and TRBJ2-7; D possibly corresponds to TRBD1 (5 bases). Germline loops: CDR1 SGHTA, CDR2 FQGNSA. The CDR3 is 13 residues long. Trimming stripped 2 bases from V and 5 bases from J, with 10 bases between. DNA of the CDR3: TGTGCCAGCAGCTTAACCAGGGCCCACGAGCAGTACGTC. Amino acid sequence: CASSLTRAHEQYV.